These T cell receptor beta chains were read from a single sample in a study of blood T cell repertoires in COVID-19. Sequencing was performed with immunoSEQ multiplex PCR; in TCRdb, only in-frame clones are kept and a portion is missing. The data hold 150,000 to 200,000 clones, with around 80% observed a single time. Sample: peripheral blood. All receptors come from an older man with active or convalescent COVID-19. Both conserved end residues are part of each CDR3. The D gene is left open where the match is weak. The size field is filled for only some rows; it gives once, few, many or a size class.

size: -; D: -; J: TRBJ1-1; V: TRBV11-3; DNA: TGTGCCAGCAGCCTAAACGGGAGGGGGACTGAAGCTTTCTTT; CDR3: CASSLNGRGTEAFF
size: -; D: TRBD1; J: TRBJ2-1; V: TRBV4-1; DNA: TGCGCCAGCAGCCGAATGGACAGGCCCTACAATGAGCAGTTCTTC; CDR3: CASSRMDRPYNEQFF
size: -; D: -; J: TRBJ1-2; V: TRBV30; DNA: TGTGCCTGGAGTCCTATCGGGACTGCCGCCTATGGCTACACCTTC; CDR3: CAWSPIGTAAYGYTF
size: few; D: TRBD1; J: TRBJ1-1; V: TRBV10-3; DNA: TGTGCCATCAAGGGGGCGGGGAACACTGAAGCTTTCTTT; CDR3: CAIKGAGNTEAFF
size: -; D: -; J: TRBJ1-1; V: TRBV7-2; DNA: TGTGCCAGCAGCTCCCCGACAGAAATGAACACTGAAGCTTTCTTT; CDR3: CASSSPTEMNTEAFF
size: -; D: -; J: TRBJ2-2; V: TRBV30; DNA: TGTGCCTGGAGTTTCGGGGTCGACACCGGGGAGCTGTTTTTT; CDR3: CAWSFGVDTGELFF
size: -; D: -; J: TRBJ2-2; V: TRBV2; DNA: TGTGCCAGCAGGCGTTCCCAGGGGCCCGGGGAGCTGTTTTTT; CDR3: CASRRSQGPGELFF
size: -; D: TRBD2; J: TRBJ2-1; V: TRBV4-1; DNA: TGCGCCAGCAGCCAAGAGGGACTAGCGGGAGCTTACAATGAGCAGTTCTTC; CDR3: CASSQEGLAGAYNEQFF
size: -; D: -; J: TRBJ2-5; V: TRBV5-1; DNA: TGCGCCAGCAGCTTGGCCCGGACAGCTGAGGGCGTGGAGACCCAGTACTTC; CDR3: CASSLARTAEGVETQYF
size: -; D: -; J: TRBJ1-5; V: TRBV6-1; DNA: TGTGCCAGCAGTGAAAAGCCGAGTAGCAATCAGCCCCAGCATTTT; CDR3: CASSEKPSSNQPQHF
size: -; D: -; J: TRBJ1-2; V: TRBV5-5; DNA: TGTGCCAGCAGCCTGACGACAGTCTATGGCTACACCTTC; CDR3: CASSLTTVYGYTF
size: -; D: -; J: TRBJ1-6; V: TRBV5-1; DNA: TGCGCCAGCAGCTTGGAAAACAGGGACTCACCCCTCCACTTT; CDR3: CASSLENRDSPLHF
size: -; D: TRBD1; J: TRBJ1-2; V: TRBV2; DNA: TGTGCCAGCAGTAGGGAGGGACAGGGGGTGGACTATGGCTACACCTTC; CDR3: CASSREGQGVDYGYTF
size: once; D: TRBD1; J: TRBJ2-5; V: TRBV7-7; DNA: TGTGCTAGCAGCTTAACAGGGGCGATACAAGAGACCCAGTACTTC; CDR3: CASSLTGAIQETQYF
size: -; D: TRBD1; J: TRBJ1-6; V: TRBV3-1/TRBV3-2; DNA: TGTGCCAGCAGCCAGCGGGACAGAGATTCACCCCTCCACTTT; CDR3: CASSQRDRDSPLHF
size: -; D: -; J: TRBJ2-7; V: TRBV18; DNA: TGTGCCAGCTCACCGGCGAGCGGGTACGAGCAGTACTTC; CDR3: CASSPASGYEQYF
size: -; D: TRBD1; J: TRBJ1-4; V: TRBV6-1; DNA: TGTGCCAGCAGTGACGACAGGGTTGGTGAAAAACTGTTTTTT; CDR3: CASSDDRVGEKLFF
size: -; D: TRBD2; J: TRBJ2-1; V: TRBV19; DNA: TGTGCCAGTAGTATAAGTAAGGCTAGCGGGGCCAATGAGCAGTTCTTC; CDR3: CASSISKASGANEQFF
size: -; D: -; J: TRBJ1-3; V: TRBV28; DNA: TGTGCCAGCAGATCTACACTGGGCTCTGGAAGCACCATATATTTT; CDR3: CASRSTLGSGSTIYF
size: -; D: -; J: TRBJ1-2; V: TRBV3-1/TRBV3-2; DNA: TGTGCCAGCAAAGGATTTTGGGGGGGCGGAGGCTACACCTTC; CDR3: CASKGFWGGGGYTF
size: -; D: -; J: TRBJ1-1; V: TRBV5-6; DNA: TGTGCCAGCCGGCGATTCGAACAGGGAGTGAACACTGAAGCTTTCTTT; CDR3: CASRRFEQGVNTEAFF
size: few; D: TRBD1; J: TRBJ2-2; V: TRBV9; DNA: TGTGCCAGCAGCGTACAGGGGGCCAGCACCGGGGAGCTGTTTTTT; CDR3: CASSVQGASTGELFF
size: -; D: -; J: TRBJ1-2; V: TRBV28; DNA: TGTGCCAGCAGTTCCGGGACATATAACTATGGCTACACCTTC; CDR3: CASSSGTYNYGYTF
size: -; D: TRBD1; J: TRBJ1-1; V: TRBV7-6; DNA: TGTGCCAGCAGCGGGACAGGGAAATGGGACACTGAAGCTTTCTTT; CDR3: CASSGTGKWDTEAFF